One sample yielded the 21 T cell receptor beta chains listed below, sequenced in a study of cytotoxic CD8 clonotypes in ibrutinib-treated CLL. Generated by immunoSEQ multiplex PCR, the TCRdb table keeps only in-frame clones and is missing some. The profile covers fewer than 400,000 clones, with under 70% appearing a single time and roughly 6% taken by the ten largest. The input for sequencing was PBMCs, taken after 36 months of ibrutinib treatment. The receptors come from a human donor with chronic lymphocytic leukemia.

This chain joins TRBV2 and TRBJ1-1; D not certain. The CDR3 consists of 13 residues. Germline lookup yields CDR1 SNHLY and CDR2 FYNNEI. V gave up 5 bases and J gave up 0 bases, with 7 bases separating them. The CDR3 loop reads CASSLSMNTEAFF. CDR3 sequence (DNA): TGTGCCAGCAGTTTGAGTATGAACACTGAAGCTTTCTTT.

This clone was seen a handful of times. The chain couples TRBV18 to TRBJ1-2; 12 bases agree with TRBD1. CDR1 is KGHSH, CDR2 LQKENI, per germline. The CDR3 is made up of 17 amino acids. The ends lost 1 base at V and 3 bases at J; junction bases unmatched: 6. CDR3: CASSPLGTGGDDYGYTF. In DNA form, the CDR3 reads TGTGCCAGCTCACCACTTGGGACAGGGGGCGACGACTATGGCTACACCTTC.

The J gene is TRBJ2-7, the V gene TRBV27; a possible D gene is TRBD2 (5 bases). V lost 0 bases and J lost 6, with 9 bases in between. This CDR3 spans 13 amino acids. Germline CDR1 reads MNHEY; CDR2 reads SMNVEV (reference sequence). In DNA form, the CDR3 reads TGTGCCAGCAGTTTATCGACGCTAGCCGAGCAGTACTTC. Amino acids: CASSLSTLAEQYF.

This clone appeared a few times. The rearrangement links TRBV27 to TRBJ1-1; TRBD1 matches at 7 bases. Germline V gives CDR1 MNHEY, CDR2 SMNVEV (reference sequence). The V gene end was trimmed by 6 bases and the J gene end by 4 bases; junction bases not matched to a gene: 14. The CDR3 has 16 residues. CDR3 sequence (DNA): TGTGCCAGCAGATCGAGGAAGGGGGCAGGGGGCACTGAAGCTTTCTTT. This encodes CASRSRKGAGGTEAFF.

The rearrangement links TRBV10-1 to TRBJ2-7; 10 bases fit TRBD2. From germline, CDR1 is WNHNN and CDR2 SYGVQD (reference sequence). J lost 7 bases, V lost 6 bases, and 9 bases had no gene match. CDR3 length equals 14 residues. The CDR3, as DNA: TGCGCCAGCAGCCTAGCGGGGGATGTACATGAGCAGTACTTC. Its protein product is CASSLAGDVHEQYF.

This clone was seen a handful of times. The chain has TRBV6-5 and TRBJ2-5; D is undetermined. Trimming took off 6 bases at V and 2 bases at J, with 13 bases between the two ends. CDR3 length: 14 residues. Germline loops: CDR1 MNHEY, CDR2 SVGAGI. CDR3 sequence (DNA): TGTGCCAGCAGCCCCGGGTATGGGCAAGAGACCCAGTACTTC. Its protein is CASSPGYGQETQYF.

The table lists this clone with a count of one. The genes are TRBV6-5 and TRBJ1-4; perhaps TRBD1 as D (5 bases). Trimming shortened V by 5 bases and J by 7 bases, and 14 bases separated the two germline ends. Germline assignment: CDR1 MNHEY and CDR2 SVGAGI. The CDR3 is 14 residues long. CDR3 in DNA: TGTGCCAGCAGTACCCAACCGGGACTTGAAAAACTGTTTTTT. Its translation is CASSTQPGLEKLFF.

The chain recombines TRBV7-6 with TRBJ1-1; D gene ambiguous. The CDR3 extends over 14 amino acids. Germline V CDR1 and CDR2: SGHVS, FNYEAQ. The V gene lost 5 bases and the J gene lost 5 bases, with 15 bases spanning the gap. The chain's CDR3 is CASSQDLRGTEAFF. CDR3 DNA: TGTGCCAGCAGCCAGGACCTCAGAGGGACTGAAGCTTTCTTT.

V usage is TRBV25-1 and J usage is TRBJ1-1; D perhaps matches TRBD1 (6 bases). Per the germline V gene, CDR1 is MGHDK and CDR2 is SYGVNS. This CDR3 has 13 residues. V lost 8 bases, J lost 3 bases, and 13 bases lay in between. CDR3 coding DNA: TGTGCCAGCTGCAGGGGTGGGTACACTGAAGCTTTCTTT. This codes for CASCRGGYTEAFF.

The rearrangement uses TRBV19 and TRBJ2-1; D is unresolved. CDR3 length: 15 amino acids. Looked up from germline, CDR1 is LNHDA and CDR2 is SQIVND (reference sequence). Trimming cost V 4 bases and J 5 bases, with 15 bases left between them. The DNA of the CDR3 is TGTGCCAGTAGTAGTTGGCACAGTGGGAACAATGAGCAGTTCTTC. This encodes CASSSWHSGNNEQFF. Using reference TRBV19 and TRBJ2-1 for the parts outside the CDR3, the full variable domain is DGGITQSPKYLFRKEGQNVTLSCEQNLNHDAMYWYRQDPGQGLRLIYYSQIVNDFQKGDIAEGYSVSREKKESFPLTVTSAQKNPTAFYLCASSSWHSGNNEQFFGPGTRLTVL.

There are a few counts of this clone. The chain employs TRBV2 and TRBJ2-2; TRBD2 matches at 9 bases. This CDR3 contains 18 residues. V lost 6 bases, J lost 4 bases, and 15 bases stayed unmatched. Germline V gene lookup returns CDR1 SNHLY and CDR2 FYNNEI. CDR3 amino acids: CASRSLRGGLVPTGELFF. In DNA form, the CDR3 reads TGTGCCAGCAGGTCTTTGCGGGGGGGCCTGGTTCCCACCGGGGAGCTGTTTTTT. The full variable domain, in which reference TRBV2 and TRBJ2-2 provide the parts outside the CDR3, is EPEVTQTPSHQVTQMGQEVILRCVPISNHLYFYWYRQILGQKVEFLVSFYNNEISEKSEIFDDQFSVERPDGSNFTLKIRSTKLEDSAMYFCASRSLRGGLVPTGELFFGEGSRLTVL.

The V gene is TRBV28, the J gene TRBJ2-7; 9 bases line up with TRBD1. The V gene's germline CDR1 is MDHEN and CDR2 SYDVKM. CDR3 length equals 13 residues. V was clipped by 10 bases and J by 4 bases; unmatched bases: 8. In DNA form, the CDR3 reads TGTGCCATTTCACCGGGACAGGGTTACGAGCAGTACTTC. Its translation is CAISPGQGYEQYF.

J is TRBJ2-3 and V is TRBV11-2; possibly TRBD1 for D (6 bases). The CDR3 covers 15 residues. In germline, CDR1 is SGHAT, CDR2 FQNNGV. V was cut by 2 bases and J by 7 bases, with 16 bases left in between. CDR3 sequence (DNA): TGTGCCAGCAGCTTATTTCGGGACAAGACCCATACGCAGTATTTT. This codes for CASSLFRDKTHTQYF.

The chain combines TRBV28 with TRBJ2-6; 10 nucleotides match TRBD2. CDR3 length: 18 amino acids. Germline CDR1 MDHEN, CDR2 SYDVKM. V was clipped by 6 bases and J by 0 bases; unmatched bases: 8. CDR3 amino acids: CASRRRTSGNSGANVLTF. CDR3 bases: TGTGCCAGCAGACGACGGACTAGCGGTAACTCTGGGGCCAACGTCCTGACTTTC. Using reference TRBV28 and TRBJ2-6 for the parts outside the CDR3, the full variable domain is DVKVTQSSRYLVKRTGEKVFLECVQDMDHENMFWYRQDPGLGLRLIYFSYDVKMKEKGDIPEGYSVSREKKERFSLILESASTNQTSMYLCASRRRTSGNSGANVLTFGAGSRLTVL.

The rearrangement joins TRBV9 to TRBJ2-7; D is possibly TRBD2 (5 bases). Between the trimmed V and J ends, which lost 3 bases and 0 bases, there was a span of 13 bases. Per the germline V gene, CDR1 is SGDLS and CDR2 is YYNGEE. The CDR3 runs 15 residues. The CDR3 spells CASSAGPTSSYEQYF. As DNA, the CDR3 is TGTGCCAGCAGCGCAGGACCCACTAGCTCCTACGAGCAGTACTTC.

This clone was detected a few times. The chain couples TRBV4-3 to TRBJ2-2, with TRBD2 matching over 14 bases. The CDR3 sequence is 16 residues long. CDR1 and CDR2 from the germline V gene are LGHNA and YSLEER. Germline trimming cut 5 bases from V and 6 bases from J; bases unmatched to any gene: 5. In DNA, the CDR3 is TGCGCCAGCAGCACACCGGGACTAGCGGGAGCCGGGGAGCTGTTTTTT. Translation: CASSTPGLAGAGELFF.

The DNA of the CDR3 is TGTGCCAGCAGCTTGGGGCGCGGATATGGCTACACCTTC. The encoded protein is CASSLGRGYGYTF. This chain connects TRBV5-6 to TRBJ1-2; no definite D call. This CDR3 contains 13 residues. CDR1 is SGHDT and CDR2 is YYEEEE in the germline V gene. Trimming shortened V by 0 bases and J by 5 bases, and 8 bases separated the two germline ends.

The rearrangement joins TRBV28 to TRBJ1-4, with a possible D match to TRBD1 (5 bases). Germline V CDR1 and CDR2: MDHEN, SYDVKM. The CDR3 has 11 amino acids. V gave up 9 bases and J gave up 8 bases, with 10 bases separating them. The DNA of the CDR3 is TGTGCCAGTTCGAGGGGAGAAAAACTGTTTTTT. It is translated as CASSRGEKLFF.

The rearrangement joins TRBV28 to TRBJ1-6, with D uncertain. With 7 bases removed from V and 6 bases from J, the gap between germline ends came to 10 bases. Germline V lookup: CDR1 MDHEN, CDR2 SYDVKM. CDR3 size: 13 residues. The CDR3 spells CASTSQFNSPLHF. The CDR3 DNA sequence: TGTGCCAGCACAAGTCAGTTTAATTCACCCCTCCACTTT.

The gene calls are TRBV6-1 and TRBJ2-7, with TRBD2 matching 11 bases. The CDR3 sequence is 15 residues long. V gave up 4 bases and J gave up 4 bases; unmatched junction bases: 6. The germline V gene has CDR1 MNHNS and CDR2 SASEGT. The CDR3: CASSALAGGLYEQYF. The DNA for the CDR3 is TGTGCCAGCAGTGCTCTAGCGGGGGGTCTTTACGAGCAGTACTTC.

In this sample, this clone turned up a few times. V and J are TRBV19 and TRBJ2-2; TRBD2 might be the D (5 bases). Trimming shortened V by 5 bases and J by 5 bases, and 24 bases separated the two germline ends. The CDR3 consists of 18 residues. Germline V gene sequence: CDR1 LNHDA, CDR2 SQIVND (reference sequence). The CDR3 bases are TGTGCCAGTAGTCCGGGGTCCGGGAACCACCTAGGGACCGGGGAGCTGTTTTTT. Residues: CASSPGSGNHLGTGELFF.